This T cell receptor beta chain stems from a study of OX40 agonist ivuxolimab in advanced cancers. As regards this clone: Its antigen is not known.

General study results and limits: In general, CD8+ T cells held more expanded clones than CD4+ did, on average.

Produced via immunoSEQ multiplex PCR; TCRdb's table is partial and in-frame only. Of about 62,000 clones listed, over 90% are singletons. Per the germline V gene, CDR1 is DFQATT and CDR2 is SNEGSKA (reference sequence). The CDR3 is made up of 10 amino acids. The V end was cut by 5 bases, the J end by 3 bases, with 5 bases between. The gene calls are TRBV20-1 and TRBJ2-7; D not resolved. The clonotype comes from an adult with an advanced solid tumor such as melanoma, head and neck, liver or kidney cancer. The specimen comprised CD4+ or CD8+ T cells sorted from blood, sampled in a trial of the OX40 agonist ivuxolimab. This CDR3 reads CSAGDYEQYF. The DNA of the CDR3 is TGCAGTGCTGGGGACTACGAGCAGTACTTC.